The 30 T cell receptor beta chains listed next were all sequenced from one sample in a study of T-cell reconstitution after alpha-beta-depleted transplantation in children. Preparation of the TCRbeta library used unique molecular identifiers. TCRdb reprocessed the PCR reads via MiXCR and lists one record per CDR3 protein. The sample lists some 640,000 distinct CDR3 sequences; over 15% were seen once. The specimen was PBMCs from the stem cell graft donor, collected from the stem cell graft. The receptor source for this set is a human donor who donated a stem cell graft to a child with acute myeloid leukemia.

A note on this clonotype: At one end the junction does not follow the germline gene, possibly because of a read error. CDR3 in DNA: TGTGACAGCAGCTTAGGCAATTCCTACGAGCAGTACTTC. Translated: CDSSLGNSYEQYF. V gene TRBV7-3 combines with J gene TRBJ2-7, with D unresolved. Germline V gene sequence: CDR1 SGHTA, CDR2 FQGTGA. This CDR3 is built from 13 residues.

This clonotype turned up a few times. V and J are TRBV7-9 and TRBJ1-2; unclear D gene. The CDR3 extends over 13 amino acids. The V end was cut by 3 bases, the J end by 5 bases, with 10 bases between. Germline CDR1 is SEHNR and CDR2 is FQNEAQ (reference sequence). CDR3 in DNA: TGTGCCAGCAGCTTTCCGCAGGATTATGGCTACACCTTC. Its translation is CASSFPQDYGYTF.

This clonotype has ten or more counts. The J gene is TRBJ2-5, the V gene TRBV20-1, with 8 bases aligning to TRBD2. V lost 0 bases and J lost 4; bases outside the gene matches: 7. Germline V CDR1 and CDR2: DFQATT, SNEGSKA (reference sequence). The CDR3 has 15 amino acids. CDR3 protein: CSARDRVSGVETQYF. The CDR3 DNA reads TGCAGTGCTAGAGATCGGGTTAGCGGGGTAGAGACCCAGTACTTC.

This clonotype has just a few counts. J is TRBJ2-1 and V is TRBV6-2 or TRBV6-3; D possibly matches TRBD1 or TRBD2 (7 bases each). Trimming left V 4 bases short and J 7 bases short, with 14 bases between. CDR3 length: 14 residues. From germline, CDR1 is MNHEY and CDR2 SVGEGT. The CDR3 DNA reads TGTGCCAGCAGTTCCCAGGGGGGGCGAAATGAGCAGTTCTTC. It codes for CASSSQGGRNEQFF.

This clonotype was counted at least ten times. The chain combines TRBV20-1 with TRBJ2-3, with 9 positions matching TRBD2. The CDR3 sequence is 14 residues long. CDR1 is DFQATT, CDR2 SNEGSKA, per germline (reference sequence). J was trimmed by 0 bases and V by 4 bases; bases with no gene match: 2. CDR3 amino acids: CSAILAGSTDTQYF. CDR3 coding DNA: TGCAGTGCTATTCTAGCGGGGAGCACAGATACGCAGTATTTT.

This clonotype has only a few counts. V is TRBV20-1 and J is TRBJ2-3; 11 positions match TRBD1. Germline loops: CDR1 DFQATT, CDR2 SNEGSKA (reference sequence). With 3 bases clipped from V and 6 bases from J, the junction kept 11 bases outside the gene matches. The CDR3 spans 16 residues. The CDR3 loop is CSASSTVDRGLDTQYF. The CDR3 DNA is TGCAGTGCTAGTTCCACCGTGGACAGGGGGCTGGATACGCAGTATTTT.

Concerning this clonotype: Its ends do not fully match the called genes, so a read error is possible. The genes are TRBV15 and TRBJ1-5; perhaps TRBD1 as D (6 bases). Germline V lookup: CDR1 LNHNV, CDR2 YYDKDF (reference sequence). This CDR3 is built from 14 residues. The CDR3: CATSRLGDNQPKHF. The CDR3 DNA is TGTGCCACCAGCAGGTTGGGGGACAATCAGCCCAAGCATTTT. Full variable domain (outside the CDR3, taken from reference TRBV15 and TRBJ1-5): DAMVIQNPRYQVTQFGKPVTLSCSQTLNHNVMYWYQQKSSQAPKLLFHYYDKDFNNEADTPDNFQSRRPNTSFCFLDIRSPGLGDTAMYLCATSRLGDNQPKHFGDGTRLSIL.

The chain links TRBV10-1 to TRBJ2-2; TRBD1 or TRBD2 may be the D gene (5 bases each). Per germline, CDR1 WNHNN and CDR2 SYGVQD (reference sequence). V was trimmed by 0 bases and J by 5 bases, leaving 13 bases between them. The CDR3 contains 16 residues. The CDR3 nucleotides read TGCGCCAGCAGTGAGTCGATCATCAGGGAGACCGGGGAGCTGTTTTTT. Translation: CASSESIIRETGELFF.

This clonotype was observed a few times. This chain uses TRBV18 with TRBJ2-1; D might be TRBD1 (5 bases). The CDR3 extends over 13 amino acids. Germline CDR1 and CDR2: KGHSH and LQKENI. V lost 3 bases, J lost 6 bases, and 9 bases lay in between. The CDR3: CASSPVGVNEQFF. The CDR3 DNA follows: TGTGCCAGCTCACCCGTAGGGGTCAATGAGCAGTTCTTC.

The chain recombines TRBV20-1 with TRBJ1-2, with 9 bases fitting TRBD1. Germline V gene sequence: CDR1 DFQATT, CDR2 SNEGSKA (reference sequence). CDR3 length: 14 residues. The V gene end was trimmed by 1 base and the J gene end by 8 bases; junction bases not matched to a gene: 8. DNA for the CDR3: TGCAGTGCTAGAGGGGACAGGGACTTACTCGGCTACACCTTC. Translation: CSARGDRDLLGYTF.

This chain joins TRBV4-1 and TRBJ1-2; D is undetermined. CDR1 is MGHRA and CDR2 is YSYEKL in the germline V gene. This CDR3 comprises 15 residues. With 1 base removed from V and 4 bases from J, the gap between germline ends came to 13 bases. DNA of the CDR3: TGCGCCAGCAGCCAAGGGGTCGGCCGACCCTATGGCTACACCTTC. It is translated as CASSQGVGRPYGYTF.

This chain connects TRBV10-3 to TRBJ1-1; no reliable D call. Germline V CDR1 and CDR2: ENHRY, SYGVKD. This CDR3 has 13 amino acids. Trimming pared 10 bases from V and 2 bases from J, leaving 14 bases between. CDR3 residues: CATARELNTEAFF. The CDR3 bases are TGTGCCACCGCTCGAGAACTAAACACTGAAGCTTTCTTT.

Only a few counts were recorded for this clonotype. The chain combines TRBV5-1 with TRBJ1-2; possible D gene TRBD1, 5 bases. Germline lookup yields CDR1 SGHRS and CDR2 YFSETQ. The V and J ends lost 4 bases and 1 base respectively, with 17 bases between them. There are 16 residues in the CDR3. The CDR3 coding sequence is TGCGCCAGCAGCCCAGAACTTCCGGGACGTAACTATGGCTACACCTTC. This gives the protein CASSPELPGRNYGYTF.

Only a few counts were recorded for this clonotype. The rearrangement joins TRBV7-9 to TRBJ2-1; 8 nucleotides match TRBD2. Germline V lookup: CDR1 SEHNR, CDR2 FQNEAQ (reference sequence). The CDR3 contains 16 residues. V gave up 5 bases and J gave up 8 bases; unmatched junction bases: 14. The CDR3 is CASSLFPGTSVHEQFF. CDR3 in DNA: TGTGCCAGCAGCCTTTTCCCCGGGACTAGTGTCCATGAGCAGTTCTTC. The variable domain in full, completed from reference TRBV7-9 and TRBJ2-1, reads DTGVSQNPRHKITKRGQNVTFRCDPISEHNRLYWYRQTLGQGPEFLTYFQNEAQLEKSRLLSDRFSAERPKGSFSTLEIQRTEQGDSAMYLCASSLFPGTSVHEQFFGPGTRLTVL.

Ten or more counts support this clonotype. The gene calls are TRBV5-5 and TRBJ2-7; possibly TRBD2 for D (5 bases). From germline, CDR1 is SGHKS and CDR2 YYEKEE (reference sequence). The V end was cut by 4 bases, the J end by 6 bases, with 14 bases between. The CDR3 loop spans 13 amino acids. CDR3 coding DNA: TGTGCCAGCAGCCAGTCGGGATCGAGCGAGCAGTACGTC. It translates to CASSQSGSSEQYV.

This clonotype was detected a few times. The rearrangement links TRBV5-1 to TRBJ1-1, with D tentatively TRBD1 (5 bases). V gave up 0 bases and J gave up 4 bases, with 10 bases separating them. The CDR3 totals 14 residues. Germline V gene data show CDR1 as SGHRS and CDR2 as YFSETQ. CDR3 sequence: CASSLDDSTTEAFF. CDR3 nucleotide sequence: TGCGCCAGCAGCTTGGACGACAGCACCACTGAAGCTTTCTTT. Based on the CDR3 plus reference TRBV5-1 and TRBJ1-1, the full variable domain is KAGVTQTPRYLIKTRGQQVTLSCSPISGHRSVSWYQQTPGQGLQFLFEYFSETQRNKGNFPGRFSGRQFSNSRSEMNVSTLELGDSALYLCASSLDDSTTEAFFGQGTRLTVV.

This clonotype was seen many times. J is TRBJ1-1 and V is TRBV6-1; a weak D match, TRBD1 (5 bases). Looked up from germline, CDR1 is MNHNS and CDR2 is SASEGT. V dropped 4 bases and J dropped 0 bases, with 12 bases sitting between them. This CDR3 region has 15 residues. The CDR3: CASSGGGGMNTEAFF. The CDR3 DNA follows: TGTGCCAGCAGTGGGGGCGGGGGAATGAACACTGAAGCTTTCTTT.

The chain uses TRBV7-9 and TRBJ2-6; 9 bases align to TRBD1. Germline V gives CDR1 SEHNR, CDR2 FQNEAQ (reference sequence). The CDR3 spans 15 residues. J lost 10 bases, V lost 5 bases, and 9 bases had no gene match. CDR3 in amino acids: CASSARQGGINVLTF. The CDR3 region has the DNA TGTGCCAGCAGCGCTAGACAGGGGGGGATAAACGTCCTGACTTTC. The whole variable domain, filled in from reference TRBV7-9 and TRBJ2-6, reads DTGVSQNPRHKITKRGQNVTFRCDPISEHNRLYWYRQTLGQGPEFLTYFQNEAQLEKSRLLSDRFSAERPKGSFSTLEIQRTEQGDSAMYLCASSARQGGINVLTFGAGSRLTVL.

The sample holds a few counts of this clonotype. V usage is TRBV4-3 and J usage is TRBJ2-2; 9 bases agree with TRBD2. Germline V gene sequence: CDR1 LGHNA, CDR2 YSLEER. The CDR3 has 17 amino acids. J lost 5 bases, V lost 0 bases, and 7 bases had no gene match. The chain's CDR3 is CASSQDHASGVTGELFF. The CDR3 nucleotides are TGCGCCAGCAGCCAAGATCATGCTAGCGGGGTGACCGGGGAGCTGTTTTTT.

This clonotype has at least ten counts. The rearrangement uses TRBV27 and TRBJ1-2; D not certain. The V end was cut by 6 bases, the J end by 4 bases, with 12 bases between. The CDR3 covers 13 residues. Germline V gene lookup returns CDR1 MNHEY and CDR2 SMNVEV (reference sequence). CDR3 sequence (DNA): TGTGCCAGCAGCTCCGGCCGGGGCTATGGCTACACCTTC. Its translation is CASSSGRGYGYTF.

This clonotype was seen at least ten times. The V and J genes are TRBV20-1 and TRBJ2-7, with D hard to call. Germline values: CDR1 DFQATT, CDR2 SNEGSKA (reference sequence). With 1 base removed from V and 2 bases from J, the gap between germline ends came to 12 bases. This CDR3 region has 14 residues. The CDR3 protein is CSARAPYGPYEQYF. The CDR3 bases are TGCAGTGCTAGAGCCCCATACGGCCCCTACGAGCAGTACTTC.

This clonotype was counted only a few times. The chain carries TRBV7-2 and TRBJ2-1, with D tentatively TRBD1 (5 bases). Trimming removed 5 bases from V and 6 bases from J, with 17 bases in between. The CDR3 has 15 residues. The germline V gene has CDR1 SGHTA and CDR2 FQGNSA. CDR3 bases: TGTGCCAGCAGCCTCCAAGGGGCAAGACTCAATGAGCAGTTCTTC. Translation gives CASSLQGARLNEQFF.

The table lists this clonotype with many counts. The junction departs from germline at one end; a sequencing error may be responsible. CDR3 residues: CASSLGQRNAEAFF. For the CDR3, the DNA is TGTGCCAGCAGCTTGGGGCAGAGGAACGCTGAAGCTTTCTTT. V and J are TRBV5-6 and TRBJ1-1; no firm D call. Germline V CDR1 and CDR2: SGHDT, YYEEEE. CDR3 length: 14 residues.

This clonotype was counted only a few times. One end of the junction varies from germline; a read error may be responsible. This chain connects TRBV27 to TRBJ2-7; D might be TRBD2 (7 bases). Germline V gives CDR1 MNHEY, CDR2 SMNVEV (reference sequence). This CDR3 has 13 amino acids. The CDR3: CASGRGAAYEQYF. The CDR3 DNA reads TGTGCCAGCGGGAGGGGGGCCGCCTACGAGCAGTATTTC.

V and J are TRBV6-1 and TRBJ2-1, with 12 bases matching TRBD2. Losses at the gene ends were 5 bases for V and 0 bases for J; bases not matched to a gene: 8. The CDR3 loop spans 18 amino acids. The germline V gene has CDR1 MNHNS and CDR2 SASEGT. The CDR3 protein is CASSPSGTSGFSYNEQFF. The CDR3 DNA reads as TGTGCCAGCAGTCCCTCAGGGACTAGCGGGTTCTCCTACAATGAGCAGTTCTTC.

The rearrangement links TRBV4-1 to TRBJ2-2; TRBD2 might be the D (6 bases). The CDR3 runs 16 residues. V was cut by 1 base and J by 7 bases, with 16 bases left in between. Per the germline V gene, CDR1 is MGHRA and CDR2 is YSYEKL. Written as DNA, the CDR3 is TGCGCCAGCAGCCAAGGTCCCCTTCAGGGAGGCGGGGAGCTGTTTTTT. The encoded protein is CASSQGPLQGGGELFF.

This clonotype showed up many times. The J gene is TRBJ1-1, the V gene TRBV9; no firm D call. Per germline, CDR1 SGDLS and CDR2 YYNGEE. The CDR3 covers 15 residues. The V gene lost 0 bases and the J gene lost 6 bases, with 15 bases spanning the gap. CDR3 residues: CASSVGGGMKAEAFF. For the CDR3, the DNA is TGTGCCAGCAGCGTAGGTGGAGGGATGAAGGCTGAAGCTTTCTTT.

The chain joins TRBV10-3 to TRBJ2-5, with D possibly matching TRBD1 (6 bases). Looked up from germline, CDR1 is ENHRY and CDR2 is SYGVKD. The CDR3 consists of 14 residues. Trimming shortened V by 2 bases and J by 0 bases, and 7 bases separated the two germline ends. The CDR3 here is CAISEGDNQETQYF. CDR3 DNA sequence: TGTGCCATCAGTGAGGGGGACAACCAAGAGACCCAGTACTTC.

V gene TRBV5-4 combines with J gene TRBJ2-7, with 9 bases identical to TRBD1. J lost 2 bases, V lost 3 bases, and 12 bases had no gene match. Germline lookup yields CDR1 SGHNT and CDR2 YYREEE (reference sequence). The CDR3 has 17 residues. The CDR3 sequence: CASSSGTGYFNPYEQYF. The DNA for the CDR3 is TGTGCCAGCAGCTCTGGGACAGGGTACTTCAATCCCTACGAGCAGTACTTC.

The rearrangement joins TRBV7-8 to TRBJ2-1; 10 bases agree with TRBD1. CDR1 and CDR2 (germline): SGHVS, FQNEAQ. The CDR3 spans 15 residues. V dropped 3 bases and J dropped 8; count of bases not matched to a gene: 7. This CDR3 is CASSLGQGFNDEQFF. CDR3 DNA sequence: TGTGCCAGCAGCTTGGGACAGGGGTTTAACGATGAGCAGTTCTTC.